This entry lists 12 T cell receptor beta chains sequenced from one sample in a study of T cell repertoires in cytomegalovirus infection. In TCRdb, the reads were re-called with MiXCR into one record per CDR3 protein. The sample contains hundreds of thousands of distinct CDR3 sequences, more than 20% of which appear only once. The sequenced sample was CD8+ T cells from PBMCs. The receptors here all came from a human donor in good health (CMV status not recorded). Some clones in this sample may be carry-over from other donors' samples.

At least ten counts were recorded for this clonotype. V gene TRBV7-9 combines with J gene TRBJ2-3, with TRBD2 as a possible D gene (5 bases). This CDR3 comprises 12 residues. Germline V CDR1 and CDR2: SEHNR, FQNEAQ (reference sequence). The V gene lost 3 bases and the J gene lost 7 bases, with 8 bases spanning the gap. The CDR3, as DNA: TGTGCCAGCAGCTTGAGGGTGTATACGCAGTATTTT. It codes for CASSLRVYTQYF.

This clonotype was observed a few times. This chain joins TRBV5-4 and TRBJ2-7, with 15 bases lining up with TRBD2. CDR1 is SGHNT, CDR2 YYREEE, per germline (reference sequence). V was pared by 3 bases and J by 0 bases, with 4 bases of the junction left unmatched. The CDR3 covers 17 residues. The CDR3 protein is CASSSGLAGGPSYEQYV. The CDR3 coding sequence is TGTGCCAGCAGCTCGGGACTAGCGGGGGGACCCTCCTACGAGCAGTACGTC.

The V gene is TRBV9, the J gene TRBJ1-1; D is unresolved. Per germline, CDR1 SGDLS and CDR2 YYNGEE. The V end was cut by 0 bases, the J end by 1 base, with 7 bases between. The CDR3 is made up of 14 amino acids. CDR3 loop: CASSVVPSNTEAFF. CDR3 DNA sequence: TGTGCCAGCAGCGTAGTACCTTCGAACACTGAAGCTTTCTTT.

This clonotype was recorded at least ten times. The V and J genes are TRBV7-2 and TRBJ2-5, with 14 nucleotides matching TRBD2. This CDR3 spans 15 amino acids. The junction had 3 bases not matched to a gene; V was cut back by 5 bases and J by 4 bases. Per the germline V gene, CDR1 is SGHTA and CDR2 is FQGNSA. The CDR3 DNA sequence: TGTGCCAGCAGCCAGACTAGCGGGGGGGGAGAGACCCAGTACTTC. Its translation is CASSQTSGGGETQYF.

This clonotype showed up many times. This rearrangement joins TRBV6-2 or TRBV6-3 to TRBJ2-1, with TRBD2 as a possible D gene (5 bases). With 8 bases removed from V and 2 bases from J, the gap between germline ends came to 13 bases. The CDR3 runs 14 residues. Germline CDR1 is MNHEY and CDR2 is SVGEGT. CDR3 DNA sequence: TGTGCCAGCCGAGCCGCGGGTACCTACAATGAGCAGTTCTTC. It yields the protein CASRAAGTYNEQFF.

In its sample, this clonotype was seen many times. The chain couples TRBV28 to TRBJ2-7, with D tentatively TRBD2 (6 bases). This CDR3 is built from 15 residues. Trimming cost V 4 bases and J 4 bases, with 17 bases left between them. Germline V gene sequence: CDR1 MDHEN, CDR2 SYDVKM. The CDR3 protein is CASSSLGEVAYEQYV. CDR3 DNA: TGTGCCAGCAGTTCCCTCGGGGAGGTGGCGTACGAGCAGTACGTC.

This clonotype was seen repeatedly, ten times or more. The genes are TRBV7-2 and TRBJ2-7; 16 bases agree with TRBD2. After removal of 5 bases from V and 6 bases from J, the junction contained 13 bases not matched to a gene. The CDR3 sequence is 18 residues long. From germline, CDR1 is SGHTA and CDR2 FQGNSA. CDR3 loop: CASSLGTSGGAVRREQYV. The CDR3 DNA reads TGTGCCAGCAGCCTCGGGACTAGCGGGGGGGCCGTTCGTCGCGAGCAGTACGTC.

This clonotype was observed many times. V and J are TRBV12-3 or TRBV12-4 and TRBJ1-2; D gene ambiguous. Trimming cost V 5 bases and J 2 bases, with 12 bases left between them. The CDR3 loop spans 14 amino acids. The CDR3 reads CASSPHSTNYGYTF. The CDR3 DNA follows: TGTGCCAGCAGTCCCCACAGCACCAACTATGGCTACACCTTC.

This clonotype was found many times. The J gene is TRBJ2-7, the V gene TRBV28; 13 bases align to TRBD2. Germline values: CDR1 MDHEN, CDR2 SYDVKM. CDR3 length equals 19 residues. Losses at the gene ends were 5 bases for V and 2 bases for J; bases not matched to a gene: 15. Here the CDR3 DNA reads TGTGCCAGCAGTCCTGTTCTTGGACTAGCGGGGGAATCAACCTACGAGCAGTACGTC. Encoded protein: CASSPVLGLAGESTYEQYV.

This clonotype was recorded many times. This chain joins TRBV7-8 and TRBJ1-6, with D unresolved. V was shortened by 1 base and J by 7 bases, with 8 bases between the two germline ends. In germline, CDR1 is SGHVS, CDR2 FQNEAQ. The CDR3 is 14 amino acids. The CDR3 sequence: CASSLGGGNSPLHF. As DNA, the CDR3 is TGTGCCAGCAGCTTAGGCGGTGGCAATTCACCCCTCCACTTT.

This clonotype was seen at least ten times. The genes are TRBV5-5 and TRBJ2-1; no clear D gene. The CDR3 loop spans 12 amino acids. Germline V gene data show CDR1 as SGHKS and CDR2 as YYEKEE (reference sequence). The V end lost 5 bases, the J end lost 5 bases, and 8 bases lay between the germline ends. CDR3 sequence reads: CASSLDHNEQFF. CDR3 bases: TGTGCCAGCAGTTTAGACCACAATGAGCAGTTCTTC.

This chain connects TRBV2 to TRBJ2-7; D not certain. Germline CDR1 SNHLY, CDR2 FYNNEI. The CDR3 has 12 residues. The V and J ends lost 8 bases and 2 bases respectively, with 10 bases between them. The CDR3 spells CASLLDTYEQYF. CDR3 nucleotides: TGTGCCAGCTTACTTGACACCTACGAGCAGTACTTC.